This T cell receptor beta chain was identified during a study of cytomegalovirus exposure and HLA in healthy donors. Study observations and caveats: TCR beta V segments were, for the most part, productive about 87% or about 30% of the time in an earlier analysis. Several of the most significant clusters were apparently associated with common viral pathogens in a later analysis. Excluded: some indistinguishable V segments such as TRBV6-2 and TRBV6-3.

A remark on this clone: The antigen is undetermined.

The PCR employed 60 Vbeta primers together with 13 Jbeta primers. The assay was immunoSEQ multiplex PCR, and TCRdb's table has in-frame clones only and misses some. This table has around 100,000 clones, over 75% appearing once. This CDR3 contains 15 residues. Germline-derived CDR1 and CDR2 are MNHNS and SASEGT. After removal of 5 bases from V and 3 bases from J, the junction contained 8 bases not matched to a gene. Each donor was nominally healthy when sampled (though unrecorded immune exposures were likely). Sequenced input: PBMCs. V and J are TRBV6-1 and TRBJ1-2, with 8 nucleotides matching TRBD1. The receptor comes from a woman in her late teens or twenties in good health and CMV-seronegative. The chain's CDR3 is CASSQLQGADYGYTF. The CDR3 DNA is TGTGCCAGCAGTCAGCTCCAGGGGGCGGACTATGGCTACACCTTC.